Listed below are T cell receptor beta chains from one sample, sequenced in a study of blood T cell repertoires in COVID-19. Sequencing used immunoSEQ multiplex PCR; TCRdb keeps in-frame clones, though not all of them. The sample holds 45,000 to 60,000 clones, approximately 88% seen once. The sample comprised peripheral blood. The receptors originated from a man in his fifties with acute or convalescent COVID-19. CDR3s include the opening cysteine and the closing phenylalanine or tryptophan. Fields, in order: CDR3 length, D gene, clone size, J gene, V gene, CDR3 protein, CDR3 DNA. D genes are given only for firm matches. Some rows have no size entry. The others give once, few or many, or a class for an expanded clone.

15,.,.,TRBJ1-3,TRBV5-4,CASSADRYSGNTIYF,TGTGCCAGCAGCGCCGACAGGTACTCTGGAAACACCATATATTTT
13,TRBD1,.,TRBJ2-7,TRBV19,CASSIRQGYEQYF,TGTGCCAGTAGCATCAGACAGGGGTACGAGCAGTACTTC
14,TRBD1,.,TRBJ1-4,TRBV7-8,CASTPDRGAEKLFF,TGTGCCAGCACCCCCGACAGGGGGGCTGAAAAACTGTTTTTT
15,TRBD1,.,TRBJ1-2,TRBV2,CASSEQGQGADGYTF,TGTGCCAGCAGTGAACAAGGACAGGGGGCCGATGGCTACACCTTC
19,.,.,TRBJ2-3,TRBV4-1,CASSPTEGGGLRSTDTQYF,TGCGCCAGCAGCCCAACAGAGGGCGGAGGGCTTAGGAGCACAGATACGCAGTATTTT
14,TRBD2,.,TRBJ2-7,TRBV6-5,CAHGGLAGGYEQYF,TGTGCCCACGGTGGGCTAGCGGGGGGCTACGAGCAGTACTTC
13,TRBD1,medium-sized,TRBJ1-1,TRBV6-2/TRBV6-3,CASSNDRVTEAFF,TGTGCCAGCAGCAACGACAGGGTCACTGAAGCTTTCTTT
13,TRBD1,.,TRBJ1-2,TRBV29-1,CSAEDRGNYGYTF,TGCAGCGCTGAGGACAGGGGGAACTATGGCTACACCTTC
16,.,.,TRBJ2-2,TRBV2,CASTPGQLSGSGELFF,TGTGCCAGCACCCCCGGACAGCTCTCAGGGTCCGGGGAGCTGTTTTTT
15,TRBD2,.,TRBJ2-7,TRBV3-1/TRBV3-2,CASSQILSGVYEQYF,TGTGCCAGCAGCCAGATCCTTAGCGGGGTCTACGAGCAGTACTTC
14,.,.,TRBJ2-1,TRBV9,CASSVARNYNEQFF,TGTGCCAGCAGCGTTGCTAGGAACTACAATGAGCAGTTCTTC
17,.,.,TRBJ2-3,TRBV7-8,CASRPTVGGGGTDTQYF,TGTGCCAGCAGACCCACGGTAGGGGGAGGGGGCACAGATACGCAGTATTTT
17,.,.,TRBJ2-7,TRBV7-3,CASSLLSGVEISYEQYF,TGTGCCAGCAGCTTATTGTCAGGGGTGGAGATCTCCTACGAGCAGTACTTC
15,TRBD2,.,TRBJ2-3,TRBV19,CASSPGLAETDTQYF,TGTGCCAGTAGTCCGGGACTAGCCGAAACAGATACGCAGTATTTT
14,TRBD1,.,TRBJ2-7,TRBV27,CASSPGTVPYEQYF,TGTGCCAGCAGTCCCGGGACAGTACCCTACGAGCAGTACTTC
14,.,.,TRBJ2-1,TRBV27,CASSFGGSHNEQFF,TGTGCCAGCAGTTTTGGGGGGAGTCACAATGAGCAGTTCTTC
13,.,.,TRBJ1-1,TRBV18,CASSATGRTEAFF,TGTGCCAGCTCAGCCACAGGGAGAACTGAAGCTTTCTTT
13,.,.,TRBJ1-3,TRBV28,CASSTSSGNTIYF,TGTGCCAGCAGTACTAGCTCTGGAAACACCATATATTTT
15,TRBD1,.,TRBJ1-2,TRBV7-8,CASSPSTGPNYGYTF,TGTGCCAGCAGCCCATCGACAGGGCCTAACTATGGCTACACCTTC
18,TRBD2,few,TRBJ2-1,TRBV6-6,CASSLSVNLAGGRNEQFF,TGTGCCAGCAGTCTCTCGGTTAATCTAGCGGGAGGGAGGAATGAGCAGTTCTTC
13,.,.,TRBJ1-1,TRBV5-1,CASSLRQDSEAFF,TGCGCCAGCAGCTTGAGGCAGGACTCTGAAGCTTTCTTT
11,.,.,TRBJ2-1,TRBV9,CASSVEEEQFF,TGTGCCAGCAGCGTAGAGGAGGAGCAGTTCTTC
16,TRBD1,medium-sized,TRBJ1-3,TRBV7-9,CASSLGEGAPGNTIYF,TGTGCCAGCAGCTTAGGTGAGGGGGCGCCTGGAAACACCATATATTTT
13,.,.,TRBJ1-5,TRBV4-1,CASSQGNSQPQHF,TGCGCCAGCAGCCAAGGGAACAGTCAGCCCCAGCATTTT
17,.,.,TRBJ1-5,TRBV4-1,CASSQPLRDYSNQPQHF,TGCGCCAGCAGCCAACCTCTGAGGGACTATAGCAATCAGCCCCAGCATTTT
18,.,.,TRBJ1-2,TRBV27,CASSPILSRRREGYGYTF,TGTGCCAGCAGTCCCATCCTCAGTCGGAGGAGGGAAGGCTATGGCTACACCTTC
13,.,.,TRBJ1-2,TRBV5-1,CASSWGDGYGYTF,TGCGCCAGCAGTTGGGGAGACGGGTATGGCTACACCTTC
12,.,.,TRBJ1-6,TRBV19,CASSTGVSPLHF,TGTGCCAGTAGTACAGGGGTTTCACCCCTCCACTTT